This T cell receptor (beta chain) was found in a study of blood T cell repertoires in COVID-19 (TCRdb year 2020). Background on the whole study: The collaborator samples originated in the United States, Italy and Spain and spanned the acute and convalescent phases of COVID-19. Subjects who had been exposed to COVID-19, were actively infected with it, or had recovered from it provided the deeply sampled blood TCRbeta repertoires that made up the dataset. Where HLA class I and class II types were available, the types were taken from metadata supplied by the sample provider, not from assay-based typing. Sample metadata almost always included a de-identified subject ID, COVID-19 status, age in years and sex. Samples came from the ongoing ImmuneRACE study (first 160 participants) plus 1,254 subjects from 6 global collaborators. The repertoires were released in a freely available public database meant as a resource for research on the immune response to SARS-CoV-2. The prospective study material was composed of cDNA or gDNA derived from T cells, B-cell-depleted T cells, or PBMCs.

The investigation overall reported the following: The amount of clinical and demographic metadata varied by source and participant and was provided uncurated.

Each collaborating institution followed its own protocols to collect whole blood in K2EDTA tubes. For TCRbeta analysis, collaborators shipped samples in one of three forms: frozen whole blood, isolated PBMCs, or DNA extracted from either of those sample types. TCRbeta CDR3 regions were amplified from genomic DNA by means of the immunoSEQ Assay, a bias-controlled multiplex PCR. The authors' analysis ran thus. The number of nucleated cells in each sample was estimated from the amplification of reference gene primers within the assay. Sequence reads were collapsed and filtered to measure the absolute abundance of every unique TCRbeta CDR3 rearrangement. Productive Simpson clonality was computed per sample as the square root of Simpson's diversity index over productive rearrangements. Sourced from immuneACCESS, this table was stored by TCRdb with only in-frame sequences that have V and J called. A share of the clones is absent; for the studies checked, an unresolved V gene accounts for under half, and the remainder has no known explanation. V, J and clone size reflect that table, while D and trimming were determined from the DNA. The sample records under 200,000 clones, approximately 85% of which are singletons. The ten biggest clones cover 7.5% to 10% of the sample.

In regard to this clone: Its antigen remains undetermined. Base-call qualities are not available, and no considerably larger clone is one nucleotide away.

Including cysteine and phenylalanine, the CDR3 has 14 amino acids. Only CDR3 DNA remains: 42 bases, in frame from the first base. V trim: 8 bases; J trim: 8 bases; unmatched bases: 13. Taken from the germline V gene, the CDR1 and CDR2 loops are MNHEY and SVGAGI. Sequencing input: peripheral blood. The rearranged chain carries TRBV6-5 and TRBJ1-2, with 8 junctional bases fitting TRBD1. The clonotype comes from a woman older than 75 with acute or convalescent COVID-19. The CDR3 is CASLPRGQDLGYTF. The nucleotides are TGTGCCAGCTTGCCCCGGGGACAGGACTTGGGCTACACCTTC.